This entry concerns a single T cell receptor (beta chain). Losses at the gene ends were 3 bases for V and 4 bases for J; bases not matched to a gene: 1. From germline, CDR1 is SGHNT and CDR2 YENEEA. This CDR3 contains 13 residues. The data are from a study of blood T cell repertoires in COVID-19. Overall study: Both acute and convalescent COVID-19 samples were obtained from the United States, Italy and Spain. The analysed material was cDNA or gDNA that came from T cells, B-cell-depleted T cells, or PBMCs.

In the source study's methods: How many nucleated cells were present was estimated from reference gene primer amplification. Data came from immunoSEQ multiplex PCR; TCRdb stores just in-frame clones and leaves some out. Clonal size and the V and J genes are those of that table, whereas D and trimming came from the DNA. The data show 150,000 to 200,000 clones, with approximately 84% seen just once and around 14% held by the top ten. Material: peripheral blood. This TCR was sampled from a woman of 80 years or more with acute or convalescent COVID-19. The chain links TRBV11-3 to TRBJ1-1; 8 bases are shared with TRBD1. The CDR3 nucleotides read TGTGCCAGCAGCTTCACAGGGGGCACTGAAGCTTTCTTT. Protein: CASSFTGGTEAFF.